The rows below give T cell receptor beta chains drawn from one sample of a study of cytotoxic CD8 clonotypes in ibrutinib-treated CLL. Repertoires were generated with immunoSEQ multiplex PCR, while TCRdb's copy carries only in-frame clones and drops some. The table lists more than 110,000 clones, 80% of them singletons. This specimen was PBMCs, taken after 36 months of ibrutinib treatment. The receptor source for this set is a human donor with chronic lymphocytic leukemia. CDR3s leave out the opening cysteine and the closing phenylalanine or tryptophan. Fields, in order: J gene, V gene, CDR3 protein.

TRBJ1-3	TRBV4-1	ASRLSQGSGNTIY
TRBJ1-5	TRBV5-4	ASKQRLAQPQH
TRBJ1-3	TRBV30	AWSVLNGRHSGNTIY
TRBJ2-2	TRBV7-8	ASSPRTGGNTGELF
TRBJ2-3	TRBV11-2	ASSPRAGLTDTQY
TRBJ2-7	TRBV29-1	SARESPYEQY
TRBJ2-1	TRBV7-9	ASSFPKSSGNYNEQF
TRBJ2-7	TRBV6-1	ASGRSPSYEQY
TRBJ1-1	TRBV7-6	ASSPGTGGWNTEAF
TRBJ2-1	TRBV13	ASSPPGPF
TRBJ2-5	TRBV5-4	ASSLAGGLGKETQY
TRBJ1-4	TRBV5-1	ASSLAGQTTNEKLF
TRBJ1-5	TRBV6-1	ASSEGGNNQPQH
TRBJ2-2	TRBV5-1	ASSLGGVNTGELF
TRBJ1-2	TRBV7-9	ASSLQGALVYGYT
TRBJ2-1	TRBV6-6	ASSTGDGQF
TRBJ2-4	TRBV28	ASSSGIAKNIQY
TRBJ2-1	TRBV5-6	ASSLYPNEQF
TRBJ2-2	TRBV6-1	ASSEQGGTGELF